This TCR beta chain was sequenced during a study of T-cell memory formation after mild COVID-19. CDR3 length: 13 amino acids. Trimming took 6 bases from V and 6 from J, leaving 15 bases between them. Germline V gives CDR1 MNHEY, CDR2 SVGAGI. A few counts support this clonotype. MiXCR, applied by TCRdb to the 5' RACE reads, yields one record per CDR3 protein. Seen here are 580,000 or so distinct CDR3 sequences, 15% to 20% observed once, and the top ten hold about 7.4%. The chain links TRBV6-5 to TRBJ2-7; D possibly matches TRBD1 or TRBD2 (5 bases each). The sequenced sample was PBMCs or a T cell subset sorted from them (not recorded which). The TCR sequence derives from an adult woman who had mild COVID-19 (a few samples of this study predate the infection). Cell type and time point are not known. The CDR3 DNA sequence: TGTGCCAGCAGGGGGACCCCTCGGCGCGAGCAGTACTTC. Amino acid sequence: CASRGTPRREQYF.